This TCR beta chain was captured in a study of identifying expanded T cells in peripheral blood. Study-level results: Technical replicates showed around 1.2 changed clones; two weeks approximately 15; four weeks 19. Variance in clone template counts between roughly 2-week samples significantly increased with total template count across all healthy donors.

Sequencing was performed with immunoSEQ multiplex PCR; in TCRdb, only in-frame clones are kept and a portion is missing. The table has around 90,000 clones, more than 70% seen once. Healthy donors had no documented immune events, such as infections, while sampled. The trim removed 5 bases at V and 6 bases at J, leaving 9 bases unmatched. Germline CDR1 is KGHSH and CDR2 is LQKENI. The CDR3 has 14 amino acids. This clone was counted a single time. As yet, its antigen is unknown. This chain connects TRBV18 to TRBJ2-7; TRBD1 matches at 8 bases. Sequencing was carried out using blood. The source is a person between 18 and 69 years old in good health. CDR3 coding DNA: TGTGCCAGCTCATCCAAGGACAGGGTAGCCGAGCAGTACTTC. Its translation is CASSSKDRVAEQYF.